A selection of T cell receptor beta chains follows, all from one sample in a study of beta chain features in type 1 diabetes. Assay used: immunoSEQ multiplex PCR; TCRdb lists only in-frame clones, some missing. The table includes around 430,000 clones, around 28% detected once. Sequenced sample: naive CD4+ T cells from blood. The source is a man between 18 and 35 years old in good health. The CDR3 runs from the conserved cysteine through the conserved F or W. Fields, in order: CDR3 length, clone size, V gene, D gene, J gene, CDR3 DNA, CDR3 protein. A D gene is named only where the DNA matches it firmly. Size tells how often a clone was seen (once, few, many) or the class of an expanded clone, and some rows leave it out.

>14|-|TRBV7-2|-|TRBJ2-3
TGTGCCAGCAGCTTAAGGGGAGGCACAGATACGCAGTATTTT
CASSLRGGTDTQYF
>15|-|TRBV5-1|TRBD1|TRBJ2-7
TGCGCCAGCAGCTTGGCTGGGACAGGGGGCCACGAGCAGTACTTC
CASSLAGTGGHEQYF
>17|-|TRBV4-2|TRBD2|TRBJ2-1
TGTGCCAGCAGCCCGTTAGCGGGAGGACCCCCCTACAATGAGCAGTTCTTC
CASSPLAGGPPYNEQFF
>16|few|TRBV28|TRBD2|TRBJ2-5
TGTGCCAGTGACCCCGGGACTAGCGGGAGGGCAGAGACCCAGTACTTC
CASDPGTSGRAETQYF
>17|-|TRBV7-9|TRBD2|TRBJ2-1
TGTGCCAGCAGCGCAAAGCCAGGGACTAGCGGCACCAATGAGCAGTTCTTC
CASSAKPGTSGTNEQFF
>14|-|TRBV7-8|-|TRBJ2-7
TGTGCCAGCAGCCCGGGACCCGCCGACTACGAGCAGTACTTC
CASSPGPADYEQYF
>12|few|TRBV23-1|-|TRBJ2-5
TGCGCCAGCAGTCAACCATGGGAGACCCAGTACTTC
CASSQPWETQYF
>15|few|TRBV28|TRBD1|TRBJ2-1
TGTGCCAGCAGTTCCGGGACAGGGGCTCCCAATGAGCAGTTCTTC
CASSSGTGAPNEQFF
>15|-|TRBV30|-|TRBJ2-1
TGTGCCTGGAGCGGGACTCGAAGCTCCTACAATGAGCAGTTCTTC
CAWSGTRSSYNEQFF
>14|-|TRBV30|-|TRBJ2-7
TGTGCCTGGACCCAGCGAAGAAGGGGACGCGAGCAGTACTTC
CAWTQRRRGREQYF
>17|-|TRBV9|TRBD2|TRBJ2-1
TGTGCCAGCAGCCCTGGACTAGCGGGAGCCTACCGGGGTGAGCAGTTCTTC
CASSPGLAGAYRGEQFF
>14|-|TRBV27|-|TRBJ2-3
TGTGCCAGCAGTTTAGCGTTGAGCACAGATACGCAGTATTTT
CASSLALSTDTQYF
>14|-|TRBV29-1|TRBD1|TRBJ2-3
TGCAGCGTTGGACAGGGGTCTCGCACAGATACGCAGTATTTT
CSVGQGSRTDTQYF
>14|few|TRBV5-1|-|TRBJ2-5
TGCGCCAGCAGAGAGTCGGAGGTAGGAGAGACCCAGTACTTC
CASRESEVGETQYF
>14|few|TRBV30|TRBD1|TRBJ2-1
TGTGCCTGGTGGACAGGCTTCTCCTACAATGAGCAGTTCTTC
CAWWTGFSYNEQFF
>15|few|TRBV7-2|TRBD2|TRBJ2-1
TGTGCCAGCAGGCCAACTGCGGGAGGGCGCAGTGAGCAGTTCTTC
CASRPTAGGRSEQFF
>15|-|TRBV4-3|-|TRBJ1-5
TGCGCCAGCAGCCAATCATGGCGAGAAGGACAGCCCCAGCATTTT
CASSQSWREGQPQHF
>13|once|TRBV15|-|TRBJ2-4
TGTGCCACCAGCAGAGGACAGACCGACATTCAGTACTTC
CATSRGQTDIQYF
>16|few|TRBV5-1|-|TRBJ2-1
TGCGCCAGCAGCCCCAGCCCGGGACTCCCCGGTGGCTCGCAGTTCTTC
CASSPSPGLPGGSQFF
>14|-|TRBV10-3|TRBD1|TRBJ2-3
TGTGCCATATCAGGGGGCCTTAGCACAGATACGCAGTATTTT
CAISGGLSTDTQYF
>14|few|TRBV5-1|-|TRBJ1-1
TGCGCCAGCAGCTTGCAGGGTATGAACACTGAAGCTTTCTTT
CASSLQGMNTEAFF
>14|-|TRBV19|-|TRBJ1-5
TGTGCCAGTAGTAATGCCGGGACAACTCAGCCCCAGCATTTT
CASSNAGTTQPQHF
>15|few|TRBV5-1|-|TRBJ2-5
TGCGCCAGCAGCTTCGTAGGGAGTAGGGTAGAGACCCAGTACTTC
CASSFVGSRVETQYF
>16|-|TRBV30|TRBD1|TRBJ2-1
TGTGCCTGGAGGGACCTCTACAGGGGGATGGGCAATGAGCAGTTCTTC
CAWRDLYRGMGNEQFF
>15|few|TRBV7-2|TRBD2|TRBJ2-7
TGTGCCAGCAGCTTAGGTAGCGGGAGCTTTTACGAGCAGTACTTC
CASSLGSGSFYEQYF
>13|-|TRBV21-1|-|TRBJ2-5
TGTGCCAGCAGCAAAAGCCAGAAAGAGACCCAGTACTTC
CASSKSQKETQYF
>14|few|TRBV30|TRBD1|TRBJ2-7
TGTGCCTGGAGTCCCGGGACAGGGGTTCGAGAGCAGTACTTC
CAWSPGTGVREQYF
>15|few|TRBV4-2|-|TRBJ2-7
TGTGCCAGCAGCCAAGAACAGACTGGCTTCTACGAGCAGTACTTC
CASSQEQTGFYEQYF
>14|-|TRBV4-1|-|TRBJ2-3
TGCGCCAGCAGGGTAGCGGAGAGCACAGATACGCAGTATTTT
CASRVAESTDTQYF
>13|-|TRBV13|-|TRBJ2-7
TGTGCCAGCAGCTTAGTCGACAGCTACGAGCAGTACTTC
CASSLVDSYEQYF
>11|few|TRBV20-1|-|TRBJ2-3
TGCAGTGCTGGGTTCACAGATACGCAGTATTTT
CSAGFTDTQYF
>18|-|TRBV19|-|TRBJ1-5
TGTGCCAGTAGTCCGCCGGATCAGGGATTCTATAGCAATCAGCCCCAGCATTTT
CASSPPDQGFYSNQPQHF
>12|few|TRBV9|-|TRBJ2-3
TGTGCCAGCAGCCTGAGTTCAGATACGCAGTATTTT
CASSLSSDTQYF
>14|-|TRBV4-3|-|TRBJ2-7
TGCGCCAGCAGCCAAGATAGACAGTCCTACGAGCAGTACTTC
CASSQDRQSYEQYF
>15|few|TRBV7-2|TRBD1|TRBJ2-3
TGTGCCAGCAGCTTAGGCAGGGGGAACACAGATACGCAGTATTTT
CASSLGRGNTDTQYF
>13|few|TRBV29-1|-|TRBJ2-1
TGCAGCGTCGTCGAGGTTGGACGCAATGAGCAGTTCTTC
CSVVEVGRNEQFF
>16|-|TRBV15|-|TRBJ2-2
TGTGCCACCAGCGGCGGACTGGCCCTACTTGGCGGGGAGCTGTTTTTT
CATSGGLALLGGELFF
>19|-|TRBV5-1|-|TRBJ2-6
TGCGCCAGCAGCCATGAGGTAAAAAGGACGTACTCTGGGGCCAACGTCCTGACTTTC
CASSHEVKRTYSGANVLTF
>14|-|TRBV10-3|TRBD1|TRBJ1-1
TGTGCCATCAGTCAACAGGGGATGAACACTGAAGCTTTCTTT
CAISQQGMNTEAFF
>17|-|TRBV5-1|-|TRBJ2-4
TGCGCCAGCAGCCCCCGGGACCTCGGGAGAGCCAAAAACATTCAGTACTTC
CASSPRDLGRAKNIQYF
>13|few|TRBV28|-|TRBJ2-7
TGTGCCAGCAGACGGACCGTTGACTACGAGCAGTACTTC
CASRRTVDYEQYF
>15|few|TRBV30|TRBD2|TRBJ2-3
TGTGCCTGGAGGATAACTAGCGGGGGCACAGATACGCAGTATTTT
CAWRITSGGTDTQYF